The clone carrying this TCR beta chain was seen at least ten times. CDR3 length: 14 residues. Trimming cost V 6 bases and J 0 bases, with 9 bases left between them. The source of the sample is a study of early T cells in non-severe SARS-CoV-2 infection. For the study at large: Sequencing was performed on bulk RNA from unsorted whole blood, leaving chains unpaired.

MiXCR, applied by TCRdb to the 5' RACE reads, yields one record per CDR3 protein. The sample records about 48,000 distinct CDR3 sequences, 6.2% being singletons. The TCR sequence derives from an adult who was a healthcare worker with PCR-confirmed SARS-CoV-2 infection or an uninfected control (not recorded which). The material sequenced was whole blood, taken at baseline. This rearrangement joins TRBV12-3 or TRBV12-4 to TRBJ2-1; D gene unclear. CDR3 nucleotide sequence: TGTGCCAGCAGCACGGTGAGCTCCTACAATGAGCAGTTCTTC. Translation: CASSTVSSYNEQFF.